This T cell receptor beta chain was sequenced during a study of cytomegalovirus exposure and HLA in healthy donors. Study details: HLA-typed donors were the source of 86 million or so unique TCRs held in an early data release.

The PCR was carried out with 60 Vbeta primers and 13 Jbeta primers. TCRdb keeps only in-frame clones here, not all; method: immunoSEQ multiplex PCR. The repertoire holds 150,000 to 200,000 clones, with 75% to 80% as singletons. Turning to this clone: Its antigen remains unidentified.

Findings and limits, study-wide: The majority of CMV-associated TCR beta chains were reported as apparently HLA-restricted in a later analysis. In a later analysis, common viral pathogens appeared linked to several of the most significant clusters. According to the study, approximately 150 TCR beta chains were cytomegalovirus-associated.

This CDR3 region has 15 residues. Germline-derived CDR1 and CDR2 are SGHNT and YYREEE (reference sequence). V lost 1 base and J 4 bases, leaving 12 bases between the germline ends. The chain combines TRBV5-4 with TRBJ2-1; weak D call: TRBD2 (5 bases). Sample: PBMCs. This receptor was obtained from a woman aged 45-60 years in good health and CMV-seropositive. CDR3 in DNA: TGTGCCAGCAGCTTGCTGAGGACTGGATACAATGAGCAGTTCTTC. This translates into CASSLLRTGYNEQFF. The full variable domain, rest sourced from reference TRBV5-4 and TRBJ2-1, is ETGVTQSPTHLIKTRGQQVTLRCSSQSGHNTVSWYQQALGQGPQFIFQYYREEENGRGNFPPRFSGLQFPNYSSELNVNALELDDSALYLCASSLLRTGYNEQFFGPGTRLTVL.